This T cell receptor beta chain was documented in a study of blood T cell repertoires in COVID-19. Study at large: Acute and convalescent COVID-19 specimens originated in the United States, Italy and Spain. The cDNA or gDNA used as material had been derived from T cells, B-cell-depleted T cells, or PBMCs.

In germline, CDR1 is SEHNR, CDR2 FQNEAQ (reference sequence). The ends lost 5 bases at V and 2 bases at J; junction bases unmatched: 9. The CDR3 spans 16 residues. In the authors' workflow: Reference gene primer amplification gave nucleated cell count estimates. The protocol was immunoSEQ multiplex PCR, while the TCRdb copy is restricted to in-frame clones and leaves out a portion. The V and J calls and the clone size are those of that table, but D and trimming were determined from the DNA. The sample contains 150,000 to 200,000 clones, 80% to 90% of which appear only once. Material for sequencing was peripheral blood. This clonotype was sampled from a human donor with active or convalescent COVID-19. The donor label of this sample is uncertain. The gene calls are TRBV7-9 and TRBJ2-7; 10 positions match TRBD2. CDR3 region: CASSPEREGLPYEQYF. CDR3 bases: TGTGCCAGCAGCCCAGAGCGGGAGGGACTCCCCTACGAGCAGTACTTC.